One and the same sample provided the 19 T cell receptor beta chains below, sequenced in a study of cytotoxic CD8 clonotypes in ibrutinib-treated CLL. The protocol was immunoSEQ multiplex PCR, while the TCRdb copy is restricted to in-frame clones and leaves out a portion. The data show approximately 150,000 clones, 70% to 80% seen once. The starting material was PBMCs, obtained after 12 months of ibrutinib treatment. These receptors all stem from a human donor with chronic lymphocytic leukemia.

CDR3 coding DNA: TGTGCCAGCAGTGATATGAGCCAGCCCCAGCATTTT. It specifies CASSDMSQPQHF. The genes are TRBV2 and TRBJ1-5; D not certain. This CDR3 is built from 12 residues. V was cut by 3 bases and J by 7 bases, with 7 bases left in between. Germline CDR1 reads SNHLY; CDR2 reads FYNNEI.

This clone occurred a few times. The CDR3 loop reads CASRQGQGGNEKLFF. CDR3 coding DNA: TGCGCCAGCAGACAGGGACAGGGGGGTAATGAAAAACTGTTTTTT. The V gene is TRBV5-1, the J gene TRBJ1-4, with TRBD1 matching 11 bases. Looked up from germline, CDR1 is SGHRS and CDR2 is YFSETQ. Unmatched junction bases numbered 4, after V lost 5 bases and J lost 4 bases. The length of the CDR3 is 15 residues.

The V call is TRBV11-3, the J call TRBJ2-7; the match to TRBD2 covers 9 bases. CDR3 length: 15 amino acids. Trimming took 2 bases from V and 1 from J; bases not matched to a gene: 3. Germline CDR1 and CDR2: SGHNT and YENEEA. CDR3 DNA: TGTGCCAGCAGCTTATTCGCGGGAGGGTCCTACGAGCAGTACTTC. It is translated as CASSLFAGGSYEQYF.

V is TRBV25-1 and J is TRBJ2-7; TRBD1 might be the D (6 bases). The CDR3 extends over 12 amino acids. Germline V lookup: CDR1 MGHDK, CDR2 SYGVNS. Trimming took off 5 bases at V and 4 bases at J, with 9 bases between the two ends. CDR3 nucleotide sequence: TGTGCCAGCAGTTCACAGGGATACGAGCAGTACTTC. Translated, it gives CASSSQGYEQYF.

With regard to this clone: A read error may be the cause here, since a much bigger clone is one base away. The chain recombines TRBV6-5 with TRBJ2-1, with unresolved D. V was trimmed by 6 bases and J by 8 bases, leaving 8 bases between them. The CDR3 is made up of 11 amino acids. Germline V lookup: CDR1 MNHEY, CDR2 SVGAGI. CDR3 bases: TGTGCCAGCAGCCATGGGGATGAGCAGTTCTTC. Amino acids: CASSHGDEQFF.

The J gene is TRBJ2-7, the V gene TRBV28; a possible D gene is TRBD2 (5 bases). The CDR3 totals 13 residues. The V end was cut by 2 bases, the J end by 9 bases, with 14 bases between. The germline V gene encodes CDR1 MDHEN and CDR2 SYDVKM. The CDR3 region is CASSLDLLRGQYF. DNA for the CDR3: TGTGCCAGCAGTTTAGACCTTCTCCGGGGGCAGTACTTC. The complete variable domain, with remaining parts taken from reference TRBV28 and TRBJ2-7, reads DVKVTQSSRYLVKRTGEKVFLECVQDMDHENMFWYRQDPGLGLRLIYFSYDVKMKEKGDIPEGYSVSREKKERFSLILESASTNQTSMYLCASSLDLLRGQYFGPGTRLTVT.

The chain joins TRBV7-2 to TRBJ1-6, with 7 bases matching TRBD1. The CDR3 runs 14 residues. V lost 4 bases to trimming and J lost 11 bases; unmatched junction nucleotides: 8. Looked up from germline, CDR1 is SGHTA and CDR2 is FQGNSA. The CDR3 loop is CASSSRDRGAPLHF. CDR3 coding DNA: TGTGCCAGCAGCTCCCGGGACAGAGGGGCACCCCTCCACTTT.

The rearrangement links TRBV7-2 to TRBJ2-2; TRBD2 aligns across 9 bases. Germline V gene data show CDR1 as SGHTA and CDR2 as FQGNSA. Trimming cost V 5 bases and J 0 bases; bases outside gene matches: 4. The CDR3 runs 16 residues. The CDR3: CASSPVAGANTGELFF. The CDR3 DNA reads TGTGCCAGCAGCCCCGTAGCGGGAGCGAACACCGGGGAGCTGTTTTTT.

The rearrangement joins TRBV7-2 to TRBJ1-2; maybe TRBD1 (5 bases). This CDR3 has 16 residues. Trimming stripped 4 bases from V and 8 bases from J, with 23 bases between. Germline loops: CDR1 SGHTA, CDR2 FQGNSA. The DNA of the CDR3 is TGTGCCAGCAGCTACTCCCGGGGCTTTACAGGCGGGGGCTACACCTTC. Encoded protein: CASSYSRGFTGGGYTF.

The chain has TRBV13 and TRBJ2-4; D may be TRBD2 (6 bases). Germline-derived CDR1 and CDR2 are PRHDT and FYEKMQ (reference sequence). The V gene lost 0 bases and the J gene lost 2 bases, with 8 bases spanning the gap. This CDR3 region has 15 residues. CDR3: CASSLGGGPKNIQYF. The CDR3, as DNA: TGTGCCAGCAGCTTAGGCGGGGGTCCCAAAAACATTCAGTACTTC.

This chain connects TRBV30 to TRBJ1-1; 7 bases are a match to TRBD1. This CDR3 has 13 amino acids. V trimming: 2 bases; J trimming: 1 base; junction bases outside the gene matches: 1. Germline V lookup: CDR1 GTSNPN, CDR2 SVGIG (reference sequence). CDR3 protein: CAWSYRGNTEAFF. DNA for the CDR3: TGTGCCTGGAGTTACAGGGGGAACACTGAAGCTTTCTTT.

The chain uses TRBV9 and TRBJ2-7, with D perhaps TRBD1 (5 bases). Trimming stripped 4 bases from V and 2 bases from J, with 10 bases between. Germline V gene data show CDR1 as SGDLS and CDR2 as YYNGEE. This CDR3 has 13 amino acids. CDR3 sequence: CASSPPGTYEQYF. The CDR3 bases are TGTGCCAGCAGCCCCCCAGGGACCTACGAGCAGTACTTC.

The rearrangement joins TRBV27 to TRBJ1-5; D gene ambiguous. CDR1 MNHEY and CDR2 SMNVEV come from the germline V gene (reference sequence). With 2 bases removed from V and 3 bases from J, the gap between germline ends came to 8 bases. CDR3 length: 14 amino acids. Here the CDR3 reads CASSLKPDNQPQHF. CDR3 in DNA: TGTGCCAGCAGTTTAAAACCGGACAATCAGCCCCAGCATTTT.

The chain couples TRBV28 to TRBJ1-1; D is unresolved. V was shortened by 7 bases and J by 0 bases, with 9 bases between the two germline ends. Germline V gives CDR1 MDHEN, CDR2 SYDVKM. CDR3 length: 13 residues. The CDR3 loop is CASKSEMNTEAFF. The CDR3 coding sequence is TGTGCCAGCAAAAGCGAAATGAACACTGAAGCTTTCTTT.

The gene calls are TRBV6-1 and TRBJ2-7; possible D gene TRBD2, 5 bases. Germline lookup yields CDR1 MNHNS and CDR2 SASEGT. Trimming took off 1 base at V and 12 bases at J, with 10 bases between the two ends. This CDR3 is built from 11 residues. The chain's CDR3 is CASSEDTRPYF. The CDR3 DNA reads TGTGCCAGCAGTGAAGATACTAGGCCGTACTTC.

V usage is TRBV2 and J usage is TRBJ2-1; 9 nucleotides match TRBD1. Unmatched junction bases numbered 7, after V lost 5 bases and J lost 8 bases. CDR1 is SNHLY, CDR2 FYNNEI, per germline. The CDR3 loop spans 14 amino acids. Here the CDR3 DNA reads TGTGCCAGCAGTCGCCGACAGGGGGGGGATGAGCAGTTCTTC. Translated, it gives CASSRRQGGDEQFF. The full variable domain, with the rest looked up from reference TRBV2 and TRBJ2-1, is EPEVTQTPSHQVTQMGQEVILRCVPISNHLYFYWYRQILGQKVEFLVSFYNNEISEKSEIFDDQFSVERPDGSNFTLKIRSTKLEDSAMYFCASSRRQGGDEQFFGPGTRLTVL.

This CDR3 is CASSFRGTGSLLGDEKLFF. The CDR3, as DNA: TGTGCCAGCAGCTTTCGCGGGACAGGGAGTTTATTAGGGGATGAAAAACTGTTTTTT. V gene TRBV7-2 combines with J gene TRBJ1-4; TRBD1 aligns across 9 bases. This CDR3 region has 19 residues. Germline V gene data show CDR1 as SGHTA and CDR2 as FQGNSA. V lost 3 bases to trimming and J lost 6 bases; unmatched junction nucleotides: 17.

This clone was seen a few times. J is TRBJ1-5 and V is TRBV28, with no clear D. Deletions cut 3 bases from V and 3 bases from J, with 9 bases between. Germline V gene lookup returns CDR1 MDHEN and CDR2 SYDVKM. CDR3 length: 14 amino acids. The CDR3 DNA sequence: TGTGCCAGCAGTTTCGGGCAGGTCAATCAGCCCCAGCATTTT. This encodes CASSFGQVNQPQHF.

The chain links TRBV7-9 to TRBJ1-1; the D is unclear. V lost 5 bases to trimming and J lost 2 bases, with 18 bases between them. From germline, CDR1 is SEHNR and CDR2 FQNEAQ (reference sequence). The CDR3 is 16 amino acids. The CDR3 is CASSPGQAYPNTEAFF. In DNA, the CDR3 is TGTGCCAGCAGCCCTGGTCAGGCCTACCCTAACACTGAAGCTTTCTTT.